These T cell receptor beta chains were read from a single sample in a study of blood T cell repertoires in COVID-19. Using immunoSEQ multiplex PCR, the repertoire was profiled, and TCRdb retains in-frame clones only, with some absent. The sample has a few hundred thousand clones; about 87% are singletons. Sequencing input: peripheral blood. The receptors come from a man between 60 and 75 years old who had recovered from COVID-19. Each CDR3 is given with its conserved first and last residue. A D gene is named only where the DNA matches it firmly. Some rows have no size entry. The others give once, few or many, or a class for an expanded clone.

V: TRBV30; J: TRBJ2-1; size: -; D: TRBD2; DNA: TGTGCCTGGAGTGGGACTAGCGGGATGAACAATGAGCAGTTCTTC; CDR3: CAWSGTSGMNNEQFF
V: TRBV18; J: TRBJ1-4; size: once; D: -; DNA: TGTGCCAGCTCACGAGGGGAGGGAAACAATGAAAAACTGTTTTTT; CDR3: CASSRGEGNNEKLFF
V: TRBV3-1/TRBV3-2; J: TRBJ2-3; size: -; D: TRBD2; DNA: TGTGCCAGCAGCCTAAGAGTGGGGACTAGCGGGAGTCTCGGCACAGATACGCAGTATTTT; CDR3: CASSLRVGTSGSLGTDTQYF
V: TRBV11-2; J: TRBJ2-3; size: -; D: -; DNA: TGTGCCAGCAGCCCCCCTGAGGGCACAGATACGCAGTATTTT; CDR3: CASSPPEGTDTQYF
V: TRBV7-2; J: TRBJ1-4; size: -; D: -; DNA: TGTGCCAGCAGCTTCGACAGAACTAATGAAAAACTGTTTTTT; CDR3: CASSFDRTNEKLFF
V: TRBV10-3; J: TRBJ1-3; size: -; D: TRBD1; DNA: TGTGCCATCAAGGATGTACCAGGGGGCAGCTCTGGAAACACCATATATTTT; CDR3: CAIKDVPGGSSGNTIYF
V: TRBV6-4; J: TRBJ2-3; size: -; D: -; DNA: TGTGCCAGCAGTCCCAACGGGGCAGATACGCAGTATTTT; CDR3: CASSPNGADTQYF
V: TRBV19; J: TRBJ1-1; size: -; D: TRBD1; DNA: TGTGCCAGTATGCTGACAGGGGTGAACACTGAAGCTTTCTTT; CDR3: CASMLTGVNTEAFF
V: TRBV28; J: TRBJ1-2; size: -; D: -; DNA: TGTGCCAGCAGCATTTCGGTAGGGAGTTACTATGGCTACACCTTC; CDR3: CASSISVGSYYGYTF
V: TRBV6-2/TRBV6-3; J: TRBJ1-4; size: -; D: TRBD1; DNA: TGTGCCAGCAGTTGGACAGGGGGCGGTGAAAAACTGTTTTTT; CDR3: CASSWTGGGEKLFF
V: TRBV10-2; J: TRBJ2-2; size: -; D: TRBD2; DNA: TGCGCCAGTCTAGCGGGGAACACCGGGGAGCTGTTTTTT; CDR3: CASLAGNTGELFF
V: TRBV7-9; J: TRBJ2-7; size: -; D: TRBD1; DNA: TGTGCCAGCAGCTTAGGTCCAGGGGGCGAGCAGTACTTC; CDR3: CASSLGPGGEQYF
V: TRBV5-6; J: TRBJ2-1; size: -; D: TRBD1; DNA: TGTGCCAGCAGCTTTTCGGGACAGGGACACAATGAGCAGTTCTTC; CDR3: CASSFSGQGHNEQFF
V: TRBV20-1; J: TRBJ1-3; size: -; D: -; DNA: TGCAGTGCCCCGACTGGGAACACCATATATTTT; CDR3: CSAPTGNTIYF
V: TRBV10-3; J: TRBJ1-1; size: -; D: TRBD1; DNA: TGTGCCATCAGTGAGCCAGACAGGGGGGTTGAAGCTTTCTTT; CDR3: CAISEPDRGVEAFF
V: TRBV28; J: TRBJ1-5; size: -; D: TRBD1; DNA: TGTGCCAGCAGTTCCGCGGACAGGGAGGGTCAGCCCCAGCATTTT; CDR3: CASSSADREGQPQHF
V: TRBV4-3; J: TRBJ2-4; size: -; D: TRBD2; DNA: TGCGCCAGCAGCCAAGGGACTAGCGGGGGGGCTGTCTACTTC; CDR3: CASSQGTSGGAVYF
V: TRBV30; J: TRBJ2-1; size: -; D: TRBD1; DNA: TGTGCCTGGAGAGGTAAACTGACCGGGACAGGTCGTAGTAAAATAAGCTCCTACAATGAGCAGTTCTTC; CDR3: CAWRGKLTGTGRSKISSYNEQFF
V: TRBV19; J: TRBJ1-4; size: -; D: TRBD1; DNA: TGTGCCAGTAGTCCTCCGGGACAGGGAGGAGAAAAACTGTTTTTT; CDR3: CASSPPGQGGEKLFF
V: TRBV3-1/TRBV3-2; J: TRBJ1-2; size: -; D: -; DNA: TGTGCCAGCAGCCAACCCCCGGGACAATTTGGCTACACCTTC; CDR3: CASSQPPGQFGYTF
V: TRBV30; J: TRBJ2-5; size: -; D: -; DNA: TGTGCCTGGAATCCCCAACAAGAGACCCAGTACTTC; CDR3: CAWNPQQETQYF
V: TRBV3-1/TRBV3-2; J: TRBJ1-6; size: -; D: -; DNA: TGTGCCAGCAGCCAAGATCCCAGTGGGGCCACCCTCCACTTT; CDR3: CASSQDPSGATLHF
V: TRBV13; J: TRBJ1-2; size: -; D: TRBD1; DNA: TGTGCCAGCAGCCTCGGCCAGGGGGCTGATGGCTACACCTTC; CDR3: CASSLGQGADGYTF
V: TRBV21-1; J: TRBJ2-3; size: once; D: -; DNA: TGTGCCACCCGACTAGAAGCAGATACGCAGTATTTT; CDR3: CATRLEADTQYF
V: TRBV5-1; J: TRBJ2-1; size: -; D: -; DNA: TGCGCCAGCAGCTTGGCCGCTAGCGCGAGCTCCTACAATGAGCAGTTCTTC; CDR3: CASSLAASASSYNEQFF
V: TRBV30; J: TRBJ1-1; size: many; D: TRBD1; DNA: TGTGCCTGGAGTGTAGTTAGAGGGGGCTGGACTGAAGCTTTCTTT; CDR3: CAWSVVRGGWTEAFF
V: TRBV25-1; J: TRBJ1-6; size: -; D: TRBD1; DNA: TGTGCCAGCAGTGAACTAGGCAGGGGGGAGAATTCACCCCTCCACTTT; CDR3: CASSELGRGENSPLHF
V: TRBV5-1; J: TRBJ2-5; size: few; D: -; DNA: TGCGCCAGCAGCTGGTTCGGAGTGAGCCAAACGTACCAAGAGACCCAGTACTTC; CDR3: CASSWFGVSQTYQETQYF
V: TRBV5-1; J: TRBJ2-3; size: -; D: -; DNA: TGCGCCAGCAGCTTGGGAGTAGCGGTCGGCACAGATACGCAGTATTTT; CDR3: CASSLGVAVGTDTQYF
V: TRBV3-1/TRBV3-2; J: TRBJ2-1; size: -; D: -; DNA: TGTGCCAGCAGCCAAGAGGGACAAGGGTTGCTGTTCTTC; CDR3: CASSQEGQGLLFF
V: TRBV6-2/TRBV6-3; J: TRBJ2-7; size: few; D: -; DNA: TGTGCCAGCAGTTACATGGGGGGCTACGAGCAGTACTTC; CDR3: CASSYMGGYEQYF
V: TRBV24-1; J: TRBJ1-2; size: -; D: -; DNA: TGTGCCACCAGTGAAAGGGACACCGCTCTAGTCTATGGCTACACCTTC; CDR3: CATSERDTALVYGYTF
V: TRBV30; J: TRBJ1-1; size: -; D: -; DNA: TGTGCCTGGAGTGCAGACAGGAACACTGAAGCTTTCTTT; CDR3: CAWSADRNTEAFF
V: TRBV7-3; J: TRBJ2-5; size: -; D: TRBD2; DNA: TGTGCCAGCAGCTTCCCTCCTCTAGCGGGAGGGCCTGATGAGACCCAGTACTTC; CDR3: CASSFPPLAGGPDETQYF
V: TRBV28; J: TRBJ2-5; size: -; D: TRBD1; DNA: TGTGCCAGTCGCCCGGGACAGTTGAAAGAAACCCAGTACTTC; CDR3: CASRPGQLKETQYF
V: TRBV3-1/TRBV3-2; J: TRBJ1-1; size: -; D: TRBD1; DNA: TGTGCCAGCAGCCAAGACACCGGGACAGGGCAAGAAGCTTTCTTT; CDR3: CASSQDTGTGQEAFF
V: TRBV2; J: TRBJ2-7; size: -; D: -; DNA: TGTGCCAGCAAGGGGAGGTCCCACTCCCACGAGCAGTACTTC; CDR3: CASKGRSHSHEQYF
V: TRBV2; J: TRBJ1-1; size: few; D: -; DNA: TGTGCCAGCAGTGAAGGCAGGCAGAACACTGAAGCTTTCTTT; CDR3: CASSEGRQNTEAFF
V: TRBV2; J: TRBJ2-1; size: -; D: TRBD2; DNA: TGTGCCAGCAGTGCTGTAGCGGGGTCCTACAATGAGCAGTTCTTC; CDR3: CASSAVAGSYNEQFF
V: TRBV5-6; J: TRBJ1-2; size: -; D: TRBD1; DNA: TGTGCCAGCAGCCACCGGACAGGCGACTATGGCTACACCTTC; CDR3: CASSHRTGDYGYTF
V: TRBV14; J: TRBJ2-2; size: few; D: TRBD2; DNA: TGTGCCAGCAGCCCGCTGGGGAGGGCCGCCGGGGAGCTGTTTTTT; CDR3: CASSPLGRAAGELFF
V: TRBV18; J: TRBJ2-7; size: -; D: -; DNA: TGTGCCAGCTCATCGACTGGTTTAGAGCAGTACTTC; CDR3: CASSSTGLEQYF
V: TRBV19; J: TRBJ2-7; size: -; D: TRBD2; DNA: TGTGCCAGTAGTCCTGAACGACTAGCGGGAGCCGAGCAGTACTTC; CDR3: CASSPERLAGAEQYF
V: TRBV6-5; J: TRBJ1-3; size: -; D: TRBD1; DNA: TGTGCCAGCATCCCACAGGGGGGCTCTGGAAACACCATATATTTT; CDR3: CASIPQGGSGNTIYF
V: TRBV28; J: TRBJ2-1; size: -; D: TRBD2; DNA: TGTGCCAGCAGTATCAGCGGGGGCTACAATGAGCAGTTCTTC; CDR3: CASSISGGYNEQFF
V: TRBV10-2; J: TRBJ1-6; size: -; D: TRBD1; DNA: TGCGCCAGCAGTGAGGCCGGACAGGGTGCGCCCCTCCACTTT; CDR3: CASSEAGQGAPLHF
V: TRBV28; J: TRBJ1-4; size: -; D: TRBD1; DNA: TGTGCCAGCAGTTCCGCACAGGGGGCGCGAGAAGAAAAACTGTTTTTT; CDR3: CASSSAQGAREEKLFF
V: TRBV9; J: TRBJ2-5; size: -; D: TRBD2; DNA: TGTGCCAGCAGCCCAGGACTAGCGGGTAGCCAAGAGACCCAGTACTTC; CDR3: CASSPGLAGSQETQYF
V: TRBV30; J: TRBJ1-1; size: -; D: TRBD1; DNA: TGTGCCTGGAGTCCGACAGGGGCTACTGAAGCTTTCTTT; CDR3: CAWSPTGATEAFF
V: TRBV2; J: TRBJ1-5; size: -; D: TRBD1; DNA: TGTGCCTTGCCGGGCCGAAACAGGGGGCCCCAGCATTTT; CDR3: CALPGRNRGPQHF
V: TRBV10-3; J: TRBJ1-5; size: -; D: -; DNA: TGTGCCATCAGCCCAGATAGCAATCAGCCCCAGCATTTT; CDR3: CAISPDSNQPQHF
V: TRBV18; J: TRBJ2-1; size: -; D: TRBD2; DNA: TGTGCCAGCTCCTCTATCCGGCGGGAGAATGAGCAGTTCTTC; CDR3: CASSSIRRENEQFF
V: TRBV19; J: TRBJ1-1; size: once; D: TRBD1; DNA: TGTGCCAGTAGGCCGACAGGGGTAACAAACACTGAAGCTTTCTTT; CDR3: CASRPTGVTNTEAFF
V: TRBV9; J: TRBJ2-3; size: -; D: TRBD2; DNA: TGTGCCAGCAGCGAGACCGGATTGGGGGGCTGGACTAGCGGGAGGGTCTTGTTGACAGATACGCAGTATTTT; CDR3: CASSETGLGGWTSGRVLLTDTQYF
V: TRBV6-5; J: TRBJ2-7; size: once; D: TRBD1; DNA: TGTGCCAGCAGTAGAGACAGGGGGAGGAACGAGCAGTACTTC; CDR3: CASSRDRGRNEQYF
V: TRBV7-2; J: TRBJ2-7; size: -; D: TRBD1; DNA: TGTGCCAGCAGCTCTCCCGGGACAGGGATGTACGAGCAGTACTTC; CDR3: CASSSPGTGMYEQYF
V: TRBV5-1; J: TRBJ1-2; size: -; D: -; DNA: TGCGCCAGCAGCTACGACAGGAATGGCTACACCTTC; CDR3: CASSYDRNGYTF
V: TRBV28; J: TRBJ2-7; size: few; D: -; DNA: TGTGCCAGCAGTTCCCCAGGGCACAACTCCTACGAGCAGTACTTC; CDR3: CASSSPGHNSYEQYF
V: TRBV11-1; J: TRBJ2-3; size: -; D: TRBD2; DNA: TGTGCCAGCAGCTTAGCCAGCGGGGGGGGCCCAGATACGCAGTATTTT; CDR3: CASSLASGGGPDTQYF